This T cell receptor beta chain was documented in a study of blood T cell repertoires in COVID-19. Study-wide background: T cells, B-cell-depleted T cells, or PBMCs provided the cDNA or gDNA that served as material.

In the original workflow: The authors estimated nucleated cell counts from reference gene primer amplification. Profiled with immunoSEQ multiplex PCR; TCRdb holds only in-frame clones, not every one. The DNA gave D and trimming, while V, J and clone size come from that table. Among tens of thousands of clones, about 85% were seen once, and the ten largest hold 3%. Germline-derived CDR1 and CDR2 are MNHEY and SVGAGI. The V end lost 6 bases, the J end lost 2 bases, and 10 bases lay between the germline ends. The CDR3 contains 13 residues. This rearrangement joins TRBV6-5 to TRBJ1-1; D remains unclear. Sample: peripheral blood. This receptor was obtained from a woman between 45 and 65 years old with active or convalescent COVID-19. This CDR3 is CASRRLINTEAFF. DNA for the CDR3: TGTGCCAGCAGACGCCTAATAAACACTGAAGCTTTCTTT.